A single sample is the source of the 16 T cell receptor beta chains below, sequenced in a study of T cells in Graves' hyperthyroidism and ophthalmopathy. Regions amplified from RNA transcripts were the TCR beta CDR3 regions. First-round RT-PCR targeting the TCR CDR3 was performed with the HTBI primer set. TCRdb used MiXCR to reprocess the multiplex PCR reads, holding one entry per CDR3 protein. This sample has around 370,000 distinct CDR3 sequences; around 20% occur once, and the top ten carry 40%. Sequencing used blood. The receptor set was obtained from a young man with Graves' ophthalmopathy.

This clonotype was picked up a small number of times. This chain links TRBV7-9 with TRBJ1-2, with D possibly matching TRBD1 (5 bases). V gave up 11 bases and J gave up 2 bases, with 15 bases separating them. The CDR3 covers 13 residues. Germline assignment: CDR1 SEHNR and CDR2 FQNEAQ (reference sequence). The CDR3 nucleotides read TGTGCCGCCCGCGCGGGGCCGAACTATGGCTACACCTTC. Translated: CAARAGPNYGYTF.

This clonotype was detected many times. This chain links TRBV15 with TRBJ1-4, with TRBD1 as a possible D gene (6 bases). Germline V gives CDR1 LNHNV, CDR2 YYDKDF (reference sequence). The CDR3 contains 17 residues. V was pared by 1 base and J by 4 bases, with 16 bases between. The CDR3 spells CATSRAPRTAYNEKLFF. CDR3 DNA sequence: TGTGCCACCAGCAGAGCTCCCAGGACAGCCTATAATGAAAAACTGTTTTTT.

As DNA, the CDR3 is TGTGCCAGCAGTGAAGGCGGGGGGGAGACCCAGTACTTC. It translates to CASSEGGGETQYF. The genes are TRBV2 and TRBJ2-5; 8 bases match TRBD2. This CDR3 spans 13 amino acids. V trimming: 1 base; J trimming: 5 bases; junction bases outside the gene matches: 0. The germline V gene encodes CDR1 SNHLY and CDR2 FYNNEI.

This clonotype was seen at least ten times. The chain employs TRBV5-1 and TRBJ2-1; TRBD2 agrees at 8 bases. CDR1 is SGHRS and CDR2 is YFSETQ in the germline V gene. Trimming removed 2 bases from V and 11 bases from J; junction bases left unmatched: 3. The CDR3 is 12 residues long. The CDR3 DNA reads TGCGCCAGCAGCTTTCGGACTAGCAAGCAGTTCTTC. Translation: CASSFRTSKQFF. The complete variable domain, with remaining parts taken from reference TRBV5-1 and TRBJ2-1, reads KAGVTQTPRYLIKTRGQQVTLSCSPISGHRSVSWYQQTPGQGLQFLFEYFSETQRNKGNFPGRFSGRQFSNSRSEMNVSTLELGDSALYLCASSFRTSKQFFGPGTRLTVL.

In regard to this clonotype: A much larger clone lies a single base off, so this may be a read error. The CDR3 carries no conserved terminal phenylalanine or tryptophan, so it likely arises from a read error. This chain joins TRBV6-2 or TRBV6-3 and TRBJ2-7, with a tentative D call TRBD2 (5 bases). The CDR3 totals 13 residues. Per germline, CDR1 MNHEY and CDR2 SVGEGT. V was clipped by 5 bases and J by 0 bases, with 8 bases between them. CDR3 amino acids: CASSRTYSYEQYL. Written as DNA, the CDR3 is TGTGCCAGCAGTCGGACTTACTCCTACGAGCAGTACCTC.

There are many counts of this clonotype. The rearrangement uses TRBV2 and TRBJ2-5, with 7 bases matching TRBD2. The CDR3 has 16 amino acids. Trimming took 6 bases from V and 5 from J; bases not matched to a gene: 15. Germline CDR1 SNHLY, CDR2 FYNNEI. The CDR3 region has the DNA TGTGCCAGCAGACCCCCTGGACTAGGCTCCACGGAGACCCAGTACTTC. Residues: CASRPPGLGSTETQYF.

This clonotype was seen only a few times. V gene TRBV27 combines with J gene TRBJ1-4; D gene uncertain. V was clipped by 5 bases and J by 11 bases, with 12 bases between them. CDR3 length equals 12 residues. Germline CDR1 is MNHEY and CDR2 is SMNVEV (reference sequence). The CDR3, as DNA: TGTGCCAGCAGTACACTTACGGGGAAACTGTTTTTT. This codes for CASSTLTGKLFF.

This chain links TRBV7-9 with TRBJ1-4; D is uncertain. Germline CDR1 SEHNR, CDR2 FQNEAQ (reference sequence). CDR3 length: 16 amino acids. The ends were cut back, 3 bases at V and 0 bases at J, with 11 bases in the middle. This CDR3 is CASSFSAVSTNEKLFF. The CDR3 DNA reads TGTGCCAGCAGCTTCTCAGCGGTGTCAACTAATGAAAAACTGTTTTTT.

This chain connects TRBV28 to TRBJ1-1; a possible D gene is TRBD1 (6 bases). The CDR3 is 15 residues long. Germline V gene lookup returns CDR1 MDHEN and CDR2 SYDVKM. Trimming pared 5 bases from V and 1 base from J, leaving 14 bases between. Here the CDR3 reads CASSQGSQRNTEAFF. The CDR3 DNA follows: TGTGCCAGCAGTCAGGGGTCCCAGAGGAACACTGAAGCTTTCTTT.

This clonotype showed up just a few times. The rearrangement uses TRBV28 and TRBJ1-2; possibly TRBD1 for D (6 bases). The CDR3 has 15 residues. V was shortened by 3 bases and J by 6 bases, with 17 bases between the two germline ends. Germline V gene data show CDR1 as MDHEN and CDR2 as SYDVKM. The CDR3 coding sequence is TGTGCCAGCAGTTTTCTGTTAGCAGGGGCGCATGGCTACACCTTC. As protein: CASSFLLAGAHGYTF.

V is TRBV6-2 or TRBV6-3 and J is TRBJ2-3; perhaps TRBD2 as D (6 bases). Trimming left V 3 bases short and J 9 bases short, with 13 bases between. Germline V lookup: CDR1 MNHEY, CDR2 SVGEGT. The CDR3 sequence is 13 residues long. The CDR3 coding sequence is TGTGCCAGCAGTTATTCCGGGGACTCGACGCAGTATTTT. Residues: CASSYSGDSTQYF.

This clonotype was observed a few times. The CDR3 loop is CASSMRRQLNTEAFF. CDR3 nucleotide sequence: TGTGCCAGCAGCATGCGTAGACAGTTGAACACTGAAGCTTTCTTT. The chain joins TRBV5-5 to TRBJ1-1, with a weak D call TRBD1 (5 bases). The CDR3 is 15 amino acids. The germline V gene encodes CDR1 SGHKS and CDR2 YYEKEE (reference sequence). V lost 4 bases, J lost 0 bases, and 13 bases lay in between.

This chain connects TRBV29-1 to TRBJ1-1, with 7 bases lining up with TRBD1. CDR3 length: 16 amino acids. Germline V gene data show CDR1 as SQVTM and CDR2 as ANQGSEA. Trimming at V came to 4 bases and at J to 1 base, leaving 12 bases not matched to a gene. CDR3 nucleotide sequence: TGCAGCGTTGTCCCGGGGAGGGGGCGGACGAACACTGAAGCTTTCTTT. Residues: CSVVPGRGRTNTEAFF.

The rearrangement links TRBV5-1 to TRBJ2-1; the match to TRBD2 covers 11 bases. Germline CDR1 and CDR2: SGHRS and YFSETQ. This CDR3 contains 16 residues. With V trimmed by 2 bases and J by 1 base, 2 bases remained unmatched. The CDR3 reads CASSFSGGASYNEQFF. The CDR3 DNA follows: TGCGCCAGCAGCTTTAGCGGGGGGGCATCCTACAATGAGCAGTTCTTC.

The gene calls are TRBV5-1 and TRBJ1-1; D may be TRBD1 (6 bases). The CDR3 loop spans 15 amino acids. The V end was cut by 3 bases, the J end by 5 bases, with 17 bases between. CDR1 is SGHRS and CDR2 is YFSETQ in the germline V gene. In DNA, the CDR3 is TGCGCCAGCAGCTGGAGCAGGGGCGCGGAGACTGAAGCTTTCTTT. It codes for CASSWSRGAETEAFF.

This clonotype was picked up many times. The V gene is TRBV11-1, the J gene TRBJ1-6; D perhaps matches TRBD1 (6 bases). CDR3 length: 13 amino acids. Trimming cost V 5 bases and J 11 bases, with 13 bases left between them. Germline values: CDR1 SGHAT, CDR2 FQDESV (reference sequence). CDR3 region: CASSQDSGTPLHF. The CDR3 DNA follows: TGTGCCAGCAGCCAGGACAGCGGAACACCCCTCCACTTT.